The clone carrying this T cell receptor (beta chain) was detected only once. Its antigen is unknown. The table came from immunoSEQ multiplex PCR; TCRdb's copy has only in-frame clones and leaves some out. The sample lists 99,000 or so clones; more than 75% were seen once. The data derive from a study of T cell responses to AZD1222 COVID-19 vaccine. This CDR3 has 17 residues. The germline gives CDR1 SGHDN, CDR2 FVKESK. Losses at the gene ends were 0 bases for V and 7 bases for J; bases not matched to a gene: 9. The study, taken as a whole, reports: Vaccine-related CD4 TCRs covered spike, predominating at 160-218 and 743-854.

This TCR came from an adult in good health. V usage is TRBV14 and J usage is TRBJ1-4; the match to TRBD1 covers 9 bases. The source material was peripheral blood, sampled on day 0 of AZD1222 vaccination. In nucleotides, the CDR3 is TGTGCCAGCAGCCAAGACCTGGGACAGGGAATAACTGAAAAACTGTTTTTT. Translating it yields CASSQDLGQGITEKLFF.